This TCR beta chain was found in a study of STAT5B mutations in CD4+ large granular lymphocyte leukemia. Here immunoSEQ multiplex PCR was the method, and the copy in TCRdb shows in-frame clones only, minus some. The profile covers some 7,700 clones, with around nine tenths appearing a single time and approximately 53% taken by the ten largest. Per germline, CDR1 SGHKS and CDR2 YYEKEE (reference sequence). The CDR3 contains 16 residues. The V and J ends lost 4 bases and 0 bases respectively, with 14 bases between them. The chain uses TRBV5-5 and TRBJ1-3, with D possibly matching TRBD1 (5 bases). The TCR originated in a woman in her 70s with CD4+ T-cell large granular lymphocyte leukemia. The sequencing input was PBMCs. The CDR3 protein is CASSGGPPSSGNTIYF. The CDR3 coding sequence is TGTGCCAGCAGCGGGGGACCTCCGAGCTCTGGAAACACCATATATTTT.